Listed here are 24 T cell receptor beta chains from one sample, sequenced in a study of cytomegalovirus exposure and HLA in healthy donors listed by TCRdb under 2017. Receptor libraries were prepared by the immunoSEQ multiplex PCR assay. For the multiplex PCR, a mixture combining 60 forward primers for TCR Vbeta segments and 13 reverse primers for TCR Jbeta segments was used. TCRdb retrieved this table from immuneACCESS and kept in-frame rearrangements only. Not all clones are present; in checked studies, unresolved V genes account for under half, and no reason is known for the remainder. The sample has 140,000 to 150,000 clones on record, 65% to 85% of them singletons. Clones ranked in the top ten supply 6.5% to 7% of the sample. Sequenced: PBMCs. Receptor source: a woman between 35 and 50 years old in good health and CMV-seropositive.

This clone has only a few counts. The rearrangement links TRBV10-1 to TRBJ1-1, with D perhaps matching TRBD1 (6 bases). Germline CDR1 is WNHNN and CDR2 is SYGVQD (reference sequence). The V end was cut by 5 bases, the J end by 8 bases, with 12 bases between. The CDR3 is 12 amino acids. The DNA of the CDR3 is TGCGCCAGCAGTTCTTCCGGGACAGAAGCTTTCTTT. This gives the protein CASSSSGTEAFF.

This clone has only a few counts. The V gene is TRBV27, the J gene TRBJ2-3; D is unclear. The CDR3 runs to 14 residues. CDR1 is MNHEY and CDR2 is SMNVEV in the germline V gene (reference sequence). V was pared by 5 bases and J by 4 bases, with 13 bases between. CDR3 sequence: CASSPRVSADTQYF. The CDR3 nucleotides are TGTGCCAGCAGTCCCCGGGTCTCCGCAGATACGCAGTATTTT.

The J gene is TRBJ2-1, the V gene TRBV7-9, with D uncertain. V was shortened by 1 base and J by 6 bases, with 7 bases between the two germline ends. This CDR3 comprises 13 residues. Germline V gives CDR1 SEHNR, CDR2 FQNEAQ (reference sequence). CDR3 residues: CASSLVAFNEQFF. Written as DNA, the CDR3 is TGTGCCAGCAGCTTAGTAGCCTTCAATGAGCAGTTCTTC.

The gene calls are TRBV7-2 and TRBJ2-1; 9 bases are shared with TRBD2. The CDR3 totals 16 residues. Per the germline V gene, CDR1 is SGHTA and CDR2 is FQGNSA. V lost 6 bases and J lost 6; bases outside the gene matches: 12. The chain's CDR3 is CASSHSYSGSPNEQFF. The CDR3 region has the DNA TGTGCCAGCAGTCATTCATATAGCGGGAGCCCCAATGAGCAGTTCTTC. The full variable domain, rest sourced from reference TRBV7-2 and TRBJ2-1, is GAGVSQSPSNKVTEKGKDVELRCDPISGHTALYWYRQSLGQGLEFLIYFQGNSAPDKSGLPSDRFSAERTGGSVSTLTIQRTQQEDSAVYLCASSHSYSGSPNEQFFGPGTRLTVL.

This rearrangement joins TRBV5-4 to TRBJ2-1, with TRBD2 identical over 11 bases. CDR1 and CDR2 (germline): SGHNT, YYREEE (reference sequence). V shed 4 bases and J 10 bases; nucleotides not matched to a gene: 16. The CDR3 has 17 residues. CDR3 nucleotide sequence: TGTGCCAGCAGCCCCGGCCCCTTGGTAGCGGGGGGGCACGAGCAGTTCTTC. Amino acid sequence: CASSPGPLVAGGHEQFF.

This clone showed up just a few times. The chain recombines TRBV11-3 with TRBJ1-2, with a tentative D call TRBD1 (6 bases). The CDR3 runs to 14 residues. Germline V gives CDR1 SGHNT, CDR2 YENEEA. Trimming pared 3 bases from V and 4 bases from J, leaving 12 bases between. The CDR3 sequence is CASSLNRVPYGYTF. In nucleotides, the CDR3 is TGTGCCAGCAGCTTGAACAGGGTCCCCTATGGCTACACCTTC.

The gene calls are TRBV2 and TRBJ2-5; TRBD1 agrees at 8 bases. Germline-derived CDR1 and CDR2 are SNHLY and FYNNEI. The CDR3 runs to 12 residues. The trim removed 8 bases at V and 5 bases at J, leaving 4 bases unmatched. The CDR3 here is CASGQGYETQYF. Written as DNA, the CDR3 is TGTGCCAGCGGACAGGGATACGAGACCCAGTACTTC.

This clone was detected only once. The V and J genes are TRBV18 and TRBJ1-3; TRBD1 matches 7 bases. The V gene end was trimmed by 0 bases and the J gene end by 0 bases; junction bases not matched to a gene: 5. The CDR3 has 17 amino acids. Germline V gene lookup returns CDR1 KGHSH and CDR2 LQKENI. CDR3 bases: TGTGCCAGCTCACCACCGATGAGGGGGCTCTCTGGAAACACCATATATTTT. It codes for CASSPPMRGLSGNTIYF.

This clone was picked up one time. The chain has TRBV10-3 and TRBJ1-2; the D gene is possibly TRBD1 (6 bases). Trimming stripped 4 bases from V and 3 bases from J, with 15 bases between. This CDR3 spans 15 amino acids. Germline V lookup: CDR1 ENHRY, CDR2 SYGVKD. In DNA, the CDR3 is TGTGCCATCAGTGTGGACAGCTCTTATTACTATGGCTACACCTTC. Translating it yields CAISVDSSYYYGYTF.

The J gene is TRBJ1-2, the V gene TRBV9, with D hard to call. The CDR3 runs 14 residues. Deletions cut 0 bases from V and 2 bases from J, with 8 bases between. Germline V gives CDR1 SGDLS, CDR2 YYNGEE. CDR3 residues: CASSVGVENYGYTF. CDR3 nucleotides: TGTGCCAGCAGCGTAGGTGTAGAGAACTATGGCTACACCTTC.

This chain joins TRBV2 and TRBJ1-2, with D possibly matching TRBD1 (5 bases). This CDR3 has 14 residues. V was clipped by 8 bases and J by 0 bases, with 13 bases between them. Germline V gene lookup returns CDR1 SNHLY and CDR2 FYNNEI. For the CDR3, the DNA is TGTGCCAGCGCGAGACAGAGTACTAACTATGGCTACACCTTC. Translation: CASARQSTNYGYTF.

This chain joins TRBV15 and TRBJ1-5; D not resolved. The CDR3 consists of 17 residues. From germline, CDR1 is LNHNV and CDR2 YYDKDF (reference sequence). The V and J ends lost 3 bases and 0 bases respectively, with 15 bases between them. The CDR3 sequence: CATSSRRSTDSNQPQHF. The DNA for the CDR3 is TGTGCCACCAGCAGTAGGAGGTCAACGGATAGCAATCAGCCCCAGCATTTT. Filled out from reference TRBV15 and TRBJ1-5, the complete variable domain reads DAMVIQNPRYQVTQFGKPVTLSCSQTLNHNVMYWYQQKSSQAPKLLFHYYDKDFNNEADTPDNFQSRRPNTSFCFLDIRSPGLGDTAMYLCATSSRRSTDSNQPQHFGDGTRLSIL.

The V gene is TRBV18, the J gene TRBJ2-7; TRBD2 aligns across 9 bases. Germline V CDR1 and CDR2: KGHSH, LQKENI. V shed 3 bases and J 7 bases; nucleotides not matched to a gene: 1. CDR3 length: 12 amino acids. The CDR3 DNA follows: TGTGCCAGCTCACCGCGGGGGGGGGAGCAGTACTTC. Encoded protein: CASSPRGGEQYF.

The rearrangement joins TRBV19 to TRBJ2-6; TRBD2 matches at 7 bases. Germline CDR1 LNHDA, CDR2 SQIVND (reference sequence). V trimming: 5 bases; J trimming: 6 bases; junction bases outside the gene matches: 7. This CDR3 has 15 amino acids. Here the CDR3 DNA reads TGTGCCAGTAGTCTCTGGGGAGGGGAGGCCAACGTCCTGACTTTC. Its translation: CASSLWGGEANVLTF.

This clone has more than one count but fewer than ten. The CDR3: CASSFQGTYEQYF. In nucleotides, the CDR3 is TGTGCCAGCAGCTTTCAGGGGACCTACGAGCAGTACTTC. This chain uses TRBV11-2 with TRBJ2-7, with TRBD1 as a possible D gene (6 bases). This CDR3 is 13 amino acids long. V was pared by 3 bases and J by 2 bases, with 8 bases between. Germline V gene data show CDR1 as SGHAT and CDR2 as FQNNGV.

The J gene is TRBJ1-2, the V gene TRBV30, with D tentatively TRBD1 (5 bases). This CDR3 has 11 amino acids. The ends were cut back, 1 base at V and 6 bases at J, with 6 bases in the middle. The germline V gene encodes CDR1 GTSNPN and CDR2 SVGIG (reference sequence). CDR3 nucleotides: TGTGCCTGGAGTGGGGGCCATGGCTACACCTTC. Protein sequence: CAWSGGHGYTF.

The chain has TRBV30 and TRBJ2-3; D is unclear. Trimming cost V 5 bases and J 2 bases, with 11 bases left between them. Germline CDR1 is GTSNPN and CDR2 is SVGIG (reference sequence). This CDR3 has 13 amino acids. CDR3 loop: CAWDTLPTDTQYF. In nucleotides, the CDR3 is TGTGCCTGGGACACGTTACCCACAGATACGCAGTATTTT. The full variable domain, its missing parts supplied by reference TRBV30 and TRBJ2-3, is SQTIHQWPATLVQPVGSPLSLECTVEGTSNPNLYWYRQAAGRGLQLLFYSVGIGQISSEVPQNLSASRPQDRQFILSSKKLLLSDSGFYLCAWDTLPTDTQYFGPGTRLTVL.

This clone was detected only a few times. The chain recombines TRBV6-5 with TRBJ2-2; no firm D call. Trimming removed 4 bases at V and 4 bases at J, with 13 bases between. The V gene's germline CDR1 is MNHEY and CDR2 SVGAGI. The CDR3 consists of 15 residues. In nucleotides, the CDR3 is TGTGCCAGCAGTTCCTTAGCTTCGGGCACCGGGGAGCTGTTTTTT. It specifies CASSSLASGTGELFF.

The table lists this clone with a count of one. The chain uses TRBV28 and TRBJ2-7; D call uncertain. Germline loops: CDR1 MDHEN, CDR2 SYDVKM. Deletions cut 6 bases from V and 1 base from J, with 13 bases between. This CDR3 spans 14 amino acids. CDR3 coding DNA: TGTGCCAGCAGCCCCATTACTATATCCTACGAGCAGTACTTC. As protein: CASSPITISYEQYF.

V and J are TRBV5-4 and TRBJ1-4; 9 bases fit TRBD1. The V segment lost 5 bases and the J segment 0 bases; nucleotides outside the gene matches: 8. The CDR3 spans 17 residues. The V gene's germline CDR1 is SGHNT and CDR2 YYREEE (reference sequence). The chain's CDR3 is CASSNRDRVTTNEKLFF. CDR3 DNA sequence: TGTGCCAGCAGTAACCGGGACAGGGTAACAACTAATGAAAAACTGTTTTTT.

V and J are TRBV10-3 and TRBJ2-2; D remains unclear. Germline assignment: CDR1 ENHRY and CDR2 SYGVKD. The V gene lost 5 bases and the J gene lost 4 bases, with 5 bases spanning the gap. This CDR3 contains 12 residues. CDR3 region: CAISRGTGELFF. CDR3 in DNA: TGTGCCATCAGTCGAGGCACCGGGGAGCTGTTTTTT.

The CDR3: CASSLEYLASGANVLTF. The CDR3 DNA sequence: TGTGCCAGCAGCTTAGAGTATTTGGCTTCTGGGGCCAACGTCCTGACTTTC. The genes are TRBV7-9 and TRBJ2-6; D unresolved. Germline loops: CDR1 SEHNR, CDR2 FQNEAQ (reference sequence). Trimming stripped 1 base from V and 1 base from J, with 11 bases between. This CDR3 region has 17 residues.

V gene TRBV5-1 combines with J gene TRBJ2-7; 8 bases are a match to TRBD2. This CDR3 comprises 14 residues. Trimming cost V 0 bases and J 2 bases; bases outside gene matches: 1. The germline V gene encodes CDR1 SGHRS and CDR2 YFSETQ. CDR3: CASSLGTSPYEQYF. The DNA for the CDR3 is TGCGCCAGCAGCTTGGGGACTAGCCCCTACGAGCAGTACTTC.

V usage is TRBV27 and J usage is TRBJ2-7; TRBD1 aligns across 7 bases. Germline assignment: CDR1 MNHEY and CDR2 SMNVEV (reference sequence). V was clipped by 6 bases and J by 4 bases; unmatched bases: 15. There are 16 residues in the CDR3. This chain's CDR3 is CASRRKTGAHLYEQYF. CDR3 DNA: TGTGCCAGCAGGAGAAAAACAGGGGCCCACCTTTACGAGCAGTACTTC.